The 2 T cell receptor beta chains below come from one sample, sequenced in a study of T cells expressing NK-cell markers. TCRdb reanalyzed the 5' RACE reads, giving one entry per CDR3 protein sequence and no DNA. The sample table sets out roughly 280,000 distinct CDR3 sequences. Sequencing was carried out using blood T cells: a sorted CD56 or NKG2C T cell subset, CD4+ or CD8+ T cells, or bulk PBMC T cells (not recorded which). All receptors come from a young man in good health.

The chain combines TRBV28 with TRBJ1-2; TCRdb's D call of TRBD1 is untestable without DNA. CDR1 and CDR2 from the germline V gene are MDHEN and SYDVKM. This CDR3 spans 15 amino acids. CDR3 loop: CASRSPRGVGYGYTF.

J is TRBJ2-2 and V is TRBV29-1. The CDR3 contains 14 residues. CDR1 and CDR2 from the germline V gene are SQVTM and ANQGSEA. CDR3 loop: CSVAVSLNTGELFF.